A selection of T cell receptor beta chains follows, all from one sample in a study of Tregs in tolerant kidney transplant recipients. The repertoire was sequenced with immunoSEQ multiplex PCR; TCRdb's copy has only in-frame clones and lacks some. The repertoire consists of fewer than 100,000 clones, with 85% to 95% occurring once and the leading ten covering approximately 0.37%. The input for sequencing was Tregs from blood, taken before the transplant. The receptors were gathered from a human donor who received a combined kidney and bone marrow transplant. The CDR3 runs from the conserved cysteine through the conserved F or W. D genes are given only for firm matches. Clone size is stated in some rows and not others, as once, few, many or a class when expanded.

CDR3nt,CDR3aa,d_gene,j_gene,abundance,v_gene
TGTGCCAGCAGCTTAGCGAATCAGCCCCAGCATTTT,CASSLANQPQHF,.,TRBJ1-5,.,TRBV7-2
TGTGCCAGCAGCGTGGGACTAGCGGGAGCGAACACCGGGGAGCTGTTTTTT,CASSVGLAGANTGELFF,TRBD2,TRBJ2-2,.,TRBV9
TGTGCCAGTTTGGCGGGAGGGGTAACCGGGGAGCTGTTTTTT,CASLAGGVTGELFF,TRBD2,TRBJ2-2,once,TRBV11-2
TGTGCCAGCAGCAACGACAGGGTTGGGTCACCCCTCCACTTT,CASSNDRVGSPLHF,TRBD1,TRBJ1-6,few,TRBV6-6
TGTGCCAGTAGTATTCCTCCGGGACAGGGTGACACTGAAGCTTTCTTT,CASSIPPGQGDTEAFF,TRBD1,TRBJ1-1,few,TRBV19
TGTGCCAGCAGTGAAGCGCTTCTGGGACAATTGGGGAACAATGAGCAGTTCTTC,CASSEALLGQLGNNEQFF,.,TRBJ2-1,.,TRBV2
TGTGCCAGCAGTTACCTCCTAGACGATCAGCCCCAGCATTTT,CASSYLLDDQPQHF,.,TRBJ1-5,.,TRBV6-5
TGTGAGCCTGGAGGGCCTCACGAGCAGTACTTC,CEPGGPHEQYF,.,TRBJ2-7,.,TRBV27
TGTGCCAGCAGCTTGGGGGGGACTTACACCTTC,CASSLGGTYTF,.,TRBJ1-2,.,TRBV5-5
TGTGCCAGCAGTCCCTCCACTTTCAGGGTCGGAGGGGCTGAAGCTTTCTTT,CASSPSTFRVGGAEAFF,.,TRBJ1-1,.,TRBV27
TGCGCCAGCAGTCAGGTTGCCGATCAAGAGACCCAGTACTTC,CASSQVADQETQYF,.,TRBJ2-5,.,TRBV23-1
TGTGCCAGCAGCTTAGACAACCGGGACTATCTTTCCTACGAGCAGTACTTC,CASSLDNRDYLSYEQYF,TRBD2,TRBJ2-7,.,TRBV11-2
TGCGCCAGCAGCTGGCAGGGTGGCAATGAGCAGTTCTTC,CASSWQGGNEQFF,.,TRBJ2-1,.,TRBV5-1
TGTGCCAGCTCAACGGGCGGCACTGAAGCTTTCTTT,CASSTGGTEAFF,.,TRBJ1-1,.,TRBV18
TGCGCCAGCAGCTTGGATCCGGGTCTGGAGACCGGGGAGCTGTTTTTT,CASSLDPGLETGELFF,.,TRBJ2-2,.,TRBV5-1
TGTGCCAGCTCCAGAAGTACGGGAGAGTACAATGAGCAGTTCTTC,CASSRSTGEYNEQFF,.,TRBJ2-1,.,TRBV18
TGCGCCAGCAGTTCCGACAGGCTTGTAGGCTACACCTTC,CASSSDRLVGYTF,.,TRBJ1-2,.,TRBV5-1